The 10 T cell receptor beta chains presented below share a single source sample, sequenced in a study of beta chain features in type 1 diabetes. No antigen is known for these receptors. Every isolated RNA sample was fully reverse transcribed, so sequencing captured expressed TCRB transcripts. Sequencing used immunoSEQ multiplex PCR; TCRdb keeps in-frame clones, though not all of them. The table shows under 300,000 clones, with 16% occurring only once. Broader study findings: TCRB CDR3s from Type 1 diabetes patients were moderately but significantly shorter in all four CD4+ subsets.

Sequenced input: naive CD4+ T cells from blood. The receptor source for this set is a young man with type 1 diabetes.

V usage is TRBV18 and J usage is TRBJ2-4, with a tentative D call TRBD2 (5 bases). Germline CDR1 is KGHSH and CDR2 is LQKENI. V was cut by 6 bases and J by 10 bases, with 16 bases left in between. The CDR3 runs to 13 residues. CDR3 sequence: CASSKDSGGIQYF. The CDR3 bases are TGTGCCAGCTCTAAGGACTCCGGTGGAATTCAGTACTTC.

The V gene is TRBV2, the J gene TRBJ2-5; D possibly matches TRBD1 or TRBD2 (5 bases each). The germline V and J ends were trimmed by 6 bases and 5 bases, with 10 bases remaining between them. The CDR3 is made up of 12 amino acids. Germline V gene sequence: CDR1 SNHLY, CDR2 FYNNEI. The CDR3: CASRTEGETQYF. Written as DNA, the CDR3 is TGTGCCAGCAGAACCGAGGGGGAGACCCAGTACTTC. The whole variable domain, filled in from reference TRBV2 and TRBJ2-5, reads EPEVTQTPSHQVTQMGQEVILRCVPISNHLYFYWYRQILGQKVEFLVSFYNNEISEKSEIFDDQFSVERPDGSNFTLKIRSTKLEDSAMYFCASRTEGETQYFGPGTRLLVL.

This clone turned up a few times. This chain joins TRBV2 and TRBJ2-1; 11 positions agree with TRBD2. CDR3 length: 15 amino acids. After removal of 1 base from V and 12 bases from J, the junction contained 8 bases not matched to a gene. Looked up from germline, CDR1 is SNHLY and CDR2 is FYNNEI. The CDR3 region is CASSEVTSGRVGQFF. CDR3 DNA sequence: TGTGCCAGCAGTGAAGTAACTAGCGGGAGAGTTGGGCAGTTCTTC.

This clone has a handful of counts. This rearrangement joins TRBV2 to TRBJ2-4, with a tentative D call TRBD1 (5 bases). The V end lost 1 base, the J end lost 0 bases, and 7 bases lay between the germline ends. From germline, CDR1 is SNHLY and CDR2 FYNNEI. This CDR3 spans 15 amino acids. In nucleotides, the CDR3 is TGTGCCAGCAGTGAAGGCAGGGAAGCCAAAAACATTCAGTACTTC. Protein product: CASSEGREAKNIQYF.

In this sample, this clone turned up a few times. The chain recombines TRBV9 with TRBJ2-1; TRBD2 aligns across 7 bases. Germline values: CDR1 SGDLS, CDR2 YYNGEE. This CDR3 spans 14 amino acids. Unmatched junction bases numbered 6, after V lost 9 bases and J lost 0 bases. The CDR3 sequence: CATGSGYSYNEQFF. CDR3 nucleotide sequence: TGTGCCACTGGTAGCGGGTACTCCTACAATGAGCAGTTCTTC.

The chain uses TRBV19 and TRBJ2-1; no clear D. With 3 bases removed from V and 4 bases from J, the gap between germline ends came to 4 bases. The CDR3 covers 12 residues. Looked up from germline, CDR1 is LNHDA and CDR2 is SQIVND (reference sequence). The CDR3 loop reads CASSMQYNEQFF. The CDR3 bases are TGTGCCAGTAGTATGCAATACAATGAGCAGTTCTTC.

This clone was seen only a few times. This rearrangement joins TRBV18 to TRBJ2-1, with D unclear. The germline CDR1 and CDR2 sequences are KGHSH and LQKENI. The length of the CDR3 is 13 residues. V lost 5 bases, J lost 4 bases, and 9 bases lay in between. The chain's CDR3 is CASSALGYNEQFF. DNA for the CDR3: TGTGCCAGCTCAGCCCTCGGGTACAATGAGCAGTTCTTC.

The table lists this clone with a few counts. The V and J genes are TRBV7-9 and TRBJ1-1; a weak D match, TRBD1 (5 bases). The V gene lost 4 bases and the J gene lost 1 base, with 10 bases spanning the gap. This CDR3 has 14 residues. Germline CDR1 SEHNR, CDR2 FQNEAQ (reference sequence). CDR3 DNA: TGTGCCAGCAGCTCAACAGGCTGGAACACTGAAGCTTTCTTT. It is translated as CASSSTGWNTEAFF.

In this sample, this clone turned up a few times. The V gene is TRBV25-1, the J gene TRBJ1-2; D is perhaps TRBD1 (6 bases). CDR1 is MGHDK, CDR2 SYGVNS, per germline. V dropped 6 bases and J dropped 6 bases, with 23 bases sitting between them. This CDR3 region has 16 residues. CDR3 DNA sequence: TGTGCCAGCAGCAAGAACCCTCCGGGACATCGAGATGGCTACACCTTC. Its protein is CASSKNPPGHRDGYTF.

In this sample, this clone turned up a few times. The chain combines TRBV9 with TRBJ2-5; a possible D gene is TRBD2 (6 bases). The CDR3 covers 16 residues. CDR1 and CDR2 from the germline V gene are SGDLS and YYNGEE. Trimming took off 0 bases at V and 6 bases at J, with 18 bases between the two ends. In nucleotides, the CDR3 is TGTGCCAGCAGCGTAGATGCAGGGAGGTCTCAACAGACCCAGTACTTC. This codes for CASSVDAGRSQQTQYF.